This paragraph reports one T cell receptor (beta chain). This clonotype was seen a few times. Its specific antigen is unknown. Base quality data are lacking; no much larger clone is found one base away. The sample's time point, from its label and the paper: sample taken at primary tumor resection. Without any cell sorting, TCR sequencing was performed on whole RNA extracted either from tumor and nontumor lung tissue or from cryopreserved PBMC samples. The donors were some 70 patients from the lung TRACERx cohort who had early-stage, untreated non-small cell lung cancer. Only patients for whom sufficient RNA was available from at least two tumor regions were selected for TCR sequencing. V loses 5 bases, J loses 5 bases, and the germline ends lie 9 bases apart. For CDR1 and CDR2, the germline V gene (reference sequence) lists DFQATT and SNEGSKA. The cysteine opens and the phenylalanine closes a CDR3 of 12 amino acids. Just CDR3 DNA is preserved here, 36 bases in frame from base 1.

The sample originates from a study of spatial heterogeneity in lung cancer (dated by TCRdb to the late 2010s). Study-level background: More beta-chain than alpha-chain transcripts were consistently detected, likely reflecting higher beta-chain transcript abundance. In non-small cell lung cancer, the study quantitatively compared TCR alpha and beta repertoires across several tumor regions, matched nontumor lung, and blood. In the raw uncorrected reads, each unique combination of TCR and UMI appeared more than ten times on average. Nonsynonymous mutation counts, determined by whole-exome sequencing of tumor tissue, were related to features of the TCR repertoire. Both alpha and beta chains were TCR-sequenced in 200 to 250 tumor regions, around 65 matched nontumor lung samples and around 54 PBMC samples obtained at surgery.

The library was prepared using 5' RACE. Instrument used: NextSeq 500. To allow correction of PCR and sequencing errors, the TCR library protocol tagged every TCR cDNA molecule with a unique molecular identifier. Concerning the study's data processing: TCR identification, UMI-based error correction and CDR3 extraction were all carried out with Decombinator tools. TCRs above a frequency of 2 per 1,000, corresponding to the top 1% of the tumor frequency distribution, were defined as expanded. Each repertoire was subsampled 100 times to 5,000 TCRs, after which Renyi diversity was computed with the R vegan package. CDR3 similarity networks were built from amino acid triplet string-kernel similarity, connecting CDR3s with pairwise similarity above 0.82. TCRdb reran the public reads through fastp at Q25 and MiXCR, keeping productive beta chains. Duplicate CDR3 protein sequences are folded into a single record with the most common DNA and genes. For this entry, the V and J calls and clone size follow TCRdb and not the study's own pipeline. The sample table shows tens of thousands of distinct CDR3 sequences, and 12% to 15% are seen once. The ten largest make up 50% to 65% of the sample.

What the research found in general, with its limitations: Confirming at a functional level the hypothesis that regional TCRs recognize regional mutations was considered to require additional single-cell paired TCR alpha and beta sequencing. Ubiquitous expanded tumor TCRs were detected in blood more often at tumor resection than at routine follow-up.

The chain joins TRBV20-1 to TRBJ1-4, with an unclear D gene assignment. This clonotype was sampled from a male donor with early-stage non-small cell lung cancer. Sequencing was performed on PBMCs, taken at surgery. DNA sequence: TGCAGTGCTCCCTTGGGGAATGAAAAACTGTTTTTT. Translated, it gives CSAPLGNEKLFF.